The 14 T cell receptor beta chains listed next were all sequenced from one sample in a study of early T cells in non-severe SARS-CoV-2 infection. Via MiXCR, TCRdb re-called the 5' RACE reads, giving one row per CDR3 protein. Among over 55,000 distinct CDR3 sequences listed, approximately 12% were seen once. The material sequenced was whole blood. These receptors came from an adult who was a healthcare worker with PCR-confirmed SARS-CoV-2 infection or an uninfected control (not recorded which).

There are many counts of this clonotype. This sequence joins TRBV12-3 or TRBV12-4 and TRBJ2-2, with D hard to call. V gave up 6 bases and J gave up 7 bases, with 12 bases separating them. This CDR3 spans 13 amino acids. CDR3 residues: CASSPSFGGELFF. CDR3 bases: TGTGCCAGCAGCCCCTCGTTTGGCGGGGAGCTGTTTTTT.

This clonotype was picked up many times. CDR3 protein: CASSGHYSNQPQHF. CDR3 in DNA: TGTGCCAGCAGTGGACACTATAGCAATCAGCCCCAGCATTTT. V gene TRBV25-1 combines with J gene TRBJ1-5; D is undetermined. The CDR3 extends over 14 amino acids. V lost 4 bases to trimming and J lost 0 bases, with 7 bases between them. Looked up from germline, CDR1 is MGHDK and CDR2 is SYGVNS.

This clonotype was detected ten times or more. The chain combines TRBV20-1 with TRBJ2-7; the D call may be TRBD1 or TRBD2 (5 bases each). The germline V and J ends were trimmed by 5 bases and 4 bases, with 12 bases remaining between them. The CDR3 length is 12 residues. Looked up from germline, CDR1 is DFQATT and CDR2 is SNEGSKA (reference sequence). Written as DNA, the CDR3 is TGCAGTGCTTTCCGGGACGAGTACGAGCAGTACTTC. Amino acids: CSAFRDEYEQYF.

This clonotype was detected many times. CDR3 loop: CASSSLRKYNGGEQFF. CDR3 bases: TGTGCCAGCAGTTCCCTCCGGAAATACAATGGGGGTGAGCAGTTCTTC. V is TRBV6-5 and J is TRBJ2-1; D possibly uses TRBD1 or TRBD2 (5 bases each). CDR1 MNHEY and CDR2 SVGAGI come from the germline V gene. This CDR3 comprises 16 residues. Trimming left V 4 bases short and J 9 bases short, with 22 bases between.

This clonotype was observed many times. The CDR3 nucleotides read TGTGCCATCGGCCGGTCAGTTCAAGAGACCCAGTACTTC. Translating it yields CAIGRSVQETQYF. The J gene is TRBJ2-5, the V gene TRBV10-3; D unclear. Trimming cost V 8 bases and J 2 bases, with 12 bases left between them. The germline gives CDR1 ENHRY, CDR2 SYGVKD. The CDR3 contains 13 residues.

This clonotype has ten or more counts. V is TRBV2 and J is TRBJ2-7; D remains ambiguous. The germline CDR1 and CDR2 sequences are SNHLY and FYNNEI. The CDR3 sequence is 11 residues long. With 2 bases removed from V and 7 bases from J, the gap between germline ends came to 6 bases. The CDR3 is CASSEIGEQYF. CDR3 sequence (DNA): TGTGCCAGCAGTGAAATCGGAGAGCAGTACTTC.

The chain joins TRBV12-3 or TRBV12-4 to TRBJ2-3, with TRBD1 matching 8 bases. This CDR3 has 15 amino acids. Germline trimming cut 6 bases from V and 2 bases from J; bases unmatched to any gene: 7. CDR3 nucleotide sequence: TGTGCCAGCAGCACCGGACAGGGCAACACAGATACGCAGTATTTT. Translated: CASSTGQGNTDTQYF.

In its sample, this clonotype was seen many times. The rearrangement uses TRBV6-6 and TRBJ1-5, with D perhaps matching TRBD1 (5 bases). CDR1 is MNHNY, CDR2 SVGAGI, per germline (reference sequence). V was shortened by 4 bases and J by 6 bases, with 13 bases between the two germline ends. The CDR3 contains 14 residues. The CDR3 DNA is TGTGCCAGCAGTTCGTCAGGGTCCGGTCAGCCCCAGCATTTT. It is translated as CASSSSGSGQPQHF.

In this sample, this clonotype turned up many times. The gene calls are TRBV5-4 and TRBJ2-6; D is unresolved. V shed 0 bases and J shed 0 bases, with 7 bases lying between them. The CDR3 is made up of 16 amino acids. CDR1 SGHNT and CDR2 YYREEE come from the germline V gene (reference sequence). The CDR3 coding sequence is TGTGCCAGCAGCTTGGCCTTGGGCTCTGGGGCCAACGTCCTGACTTTC. Translation: CASSLALGSGANVLTF. Using reference TRBV5-4 and TRBJ2-6 for the parts outside the CDR3, the full variable domain is ETGVTQSPTHLIKTRGQQVTLRCSSQSGHNTVSWYQQALGQGPQFIFQYYREEENGRGNFPPRFSGLQFPNYSSELNVNALELDDSALYLCASSLALGSGANVLTFGAGSRLTVL.

The chain combines TRBV20-1 with TRBJ2-1; D may be TRBD1 or TRBD2 (5 bases each). Germline V lookup: CDR1 DFQATT, CDR2 SNEGSKA (reference sequence). The CDR3 covers 18 residues. Deletions cut 3 bases from V and 10 bases from J, with 31 bases between. CDR3 loop: CSARDPRSGPRNRREQFF. CDR3 nucleotides: TGCAGTGCTAGGGATCCTAGATCGGGACCCCGAAACCGACGAGAGCAGTTCTTC.

This clonotype appeared many times. V usage is TRBV4-3 and J usage is TRBJ2-2, with 16 bases that match TRBD2. After removal of 3 bases from V and 5 bases from J, the junction contained 6 bases not matched to a gene. Germline assignment: CDR1 LGHNA and CDR2 YSLEER. The CDR3 totals 18 residues. The CDR3 spells CASSQGTSGRAWTGELFF. The CDR3 DNA follows: TGCGCCAGCAGCCAGGGGACTAGCGGGAGGGCCTGGACCGGGGAGCTGTTTTTT.

This clonotype counts as medium-sized. The rearrangement links TRBV4-2 to TRBJ2-3; 16 bases map to TRBD2. This CDR3 has 17 residues. The V and J ends lost 4 bases and 2 bases, in that order; junction bases with no gene match: 3. Germline CDR1 and CDR2: LGHNA and YNFKEQ. The chain's CDR3 is CASSPGLAGGPTDTQYF. CDR3 DNA sequence: TGTGCCAGCAGCCCGGGACTAGCGGGGGGGCCCACAGATACGCAGTATTTT.

The V call is TRBV20-1, the J call TRBJ2-3, with TRBD1 matching 10 bases. Trimming took 5 bases from V and 4 from J; bases not matched to a gene: 6. Germline CDR1 DFQATT, CDR2 SNEGSKA (reference sequence). The CDR3 has 14 amino acids. This CDR3 is CSAFDRGQADTQYF. In nucleotides, the CDR3 is TGCAGTGCTTTTGACAGGGGGCAGGCAGATACGCAGTATTTT.

This clonotype was detected many times. This chain connects TRBV27 to TRBJ2-3; TRBD1 is a possible D gene (5 bases). The CDR3 is 15 residues long. CDR1 is MNHEY and CDR2 is SMNVEV in the germline V gene (reference sequence). The ends were cut back, 7 bases at V and 4 bases at J, with 18 bases in the middle. CDR3 sequence (DNA): TGTGCCAGCACAGAAGGGGCCCCACCTGCAGATACGCAGTATTTT. Protein sequence: CASTEGAPPADTQYF.